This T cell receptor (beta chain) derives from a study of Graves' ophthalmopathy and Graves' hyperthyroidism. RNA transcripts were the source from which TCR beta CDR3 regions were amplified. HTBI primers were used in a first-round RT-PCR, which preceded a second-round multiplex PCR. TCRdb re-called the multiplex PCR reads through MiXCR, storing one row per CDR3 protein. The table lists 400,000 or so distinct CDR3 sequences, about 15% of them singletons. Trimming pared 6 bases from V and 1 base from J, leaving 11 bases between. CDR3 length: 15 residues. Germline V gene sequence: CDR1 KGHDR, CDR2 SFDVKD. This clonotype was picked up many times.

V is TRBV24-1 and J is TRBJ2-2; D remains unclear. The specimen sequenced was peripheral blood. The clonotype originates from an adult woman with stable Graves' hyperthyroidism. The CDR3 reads CATSSNLQNTGELFF. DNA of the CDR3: TGTGCCACCAGTTCTAACTTGCAGAACACCGGGGAGCTGTTTTTT.